One T cell receptor beta chain is described in this entry. Its target is not known. For repertoire sequencing, the TCR beta CDR3 regions were amplified from RNA transcripts. HTBI-primed RT-PCR formed the first round, and a multiplex PCR formed the second. TCRdb fed the multiplex PCR reads into MiXCR, producing one record per CDR3 protein. The sample lists hundreds of thousands of distinct CDR3 sequences; 22% were seen once. Aged 18 to 65, the patients with hyperthyroidism had under 2 months' duration and were newly diagnosed. These data are taken from a study of Graves' ophthalmopathy and Graves' hyperthyroidism. Study-level background: Samples of peripheral blood were obtained at initial diagnosis, prior to treatment of any kind.

This CDR3 region has 14 residues. V lost 3 bases and J lost 8; bases outside the gene matches: 3. Study-level results: Blood also held most thyroid clonotypes expanded above 0.001 frequency. From stable hyperthyroidism, ophthalmopathy was separated by a 13-signature model with 85% to 90% sensitivity and 75% to 82% specificity.

The gene calls are TRBV12-3 or TRBV12-4 and TRBJ2-4; 11 bases agree with TRBD2. This clonotype was sampled from a woman aged 18-30 years with stable Graves' hyperthyroidism. Some clones in this sample may be carry-over from other donors' samples. The sequenced material came from peripheral blood. The CDR3 protein is CASSFLAGGDIQYF. Written as DNA, the CDR3 is TGTGCCAGCAGTTTCCTAGCGGGGGGTGACATTCAGTACTTC.